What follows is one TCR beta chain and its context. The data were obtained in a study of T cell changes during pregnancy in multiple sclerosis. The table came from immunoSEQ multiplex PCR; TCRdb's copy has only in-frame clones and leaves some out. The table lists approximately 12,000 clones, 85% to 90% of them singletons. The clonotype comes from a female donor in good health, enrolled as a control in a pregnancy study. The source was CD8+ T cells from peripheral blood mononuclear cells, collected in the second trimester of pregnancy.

CDR3: CASSQDVNTEAFF. In nucleotides, the CDR3 is TGCGCCAGCAGCCAAGACGTGAACACTGAAGCTTTCTTT. The chain couples TRBV4-1 to TRBJ1-1; no clear D. The CDR3 extends over 13 amino acids. Germline lookup yields CDR1 MGHRA and CDR2 YSYEKL. V was pared by 0 bases and J by 0 bases, with 2 bases between.